The 25 T cell receptor beta chains below all came from one sample that was sequenced in a study of T cells after yellow fever vaccination (dated by TCRdb to the late 2010s). Library preparation employed 5' RACE. For sequencing, an Illumina NovaSeq 6000 was employed. TCRdb handled the public reads itself, with Q25 trimming in fastp and clone calling in MiXCR, and kept productive beta chains. Every CDR3 protein is listed once, alongside the most common genes and DNA of its rows. The sample table contains fewer than 400,000 distinct CDR3 sequences; only one count was recorded for about 10% of them. Of the sample, 2.5% to 4% is held by the ten largest clones. What this sample's treatment or condition label stands for: live attenuated yellow fever vaccine strain. Here the sequenced sample was CD4+ T cells sorted from PBMCs, taken 45 days after the yellow fever booster vaccination. Receptor source: a man aged 18 to 30 who received the YFV17D yellow fever vaccine.

The chain joins TRBV30 to TRBJ2-7, with D unclear. Germline CDR1 is GTSNPN and CDR2 is SVGIG (reference sequence). This CDR3 contains 11 residues. The germline V and J ends were trimmed by 3 bases and 4 bases, with 7 bases remaining between them. CDR3 sequence reads: CAWRGPYEQYF. As DNA, the CDR3 is TGTGCCTGGAGAGGACCTTACGAGCAGTACTTC. Variable domain in full (rest from reference TRBV30 and TRBJ2-7): SQTIHQWPATLVQPVGSPLSLECTVEGTSNPNLYWYRQAAGRGLQLLFYSVGIGQISSEVPQNLSASRPQDRQFILSSKKLLLSDSGFYLCAWRGPYEQYFGPGTRLTVT.

This clonotype was seen ten or more times. The genes are TRBV13 and TRBJ2-3, with TRBD1 matching 7 bases. The CDR3 has 13 residues. The V and J ends lost 5 bases and 3 bases, in that order; junction bases with no gene match: 2. Germline CDR1 reads PRHDT; CDR2 reads FYEKMQ (reference sequence). The CDR3 DNA reads as TGTGCCAGCAGCCAACAGGGGACAGATACGCAGTATTTT. It encodes CASSQQGTDTQYF.

The J gene is TRBJ1-1, the V gene TRBV12-3 or TRBV12-4, with D maybe TRBD1 (5 bases). This CDR3 has 15 amino acids. Trimming took off 5 bases at V and 5 bases at J, with 18 bases between the two ends. DNA of the CDR3: TGTGCCAGCAGTCTTATAGGGTTCGGGGGTACTGAAGCTTTCTTT. Translated: CASSLIGFGGTEAFF.

J is TRBJ2-5 and V is TRBV7-2; no clear D. Germline V gene lookup returns CDR1 SGHTA and CDR2 FQGNSA. V was clipped by 5 bases and J by 1 base, with 5 bases between them. The CDR3 spans 12 residues. CDR3 nucleotides: TGTGCCAGCAGCCGCTTCCAAGAGACCCAGTACTTC. Amino acids: CASSRFQETQYF. The variable domain in full, completed from reference TRBV7-2 and TRBJ2-5, reads GAGVSQSPSNKVTEKGKDVELRCDPISGHTALYWYRQSLGQGLEFLIYFQGNSAPDKSGLPSDRFSAERTGGSVSTLTIQRTQQEDSAVYLCASSRFQETQYFGPGTRLLVL.

The chain links TRBV6-4 to TRBJ2-1; D is possibly TRBD2 (5 bases). Looked up from germline, CDR1 is MRHNA and CDR2 is SNTAGT. There are 13 residues in the CDR3. V lost 8 bases, J lost 7 bases, and 15 bases lay in between. Written as DNA, the CDR3 is TGTGCCAGCGGCCGGGCGGGCGGGAATGAGCAGTTCTTC. Its protein is CASGRAGGNEQFF.

The chain combines TRBV5-1 with TRBJ2-5; tentative D call: TRBD1 (5 bases). CDR3 length: 14 residues. Looked up from germline, CDR1 is SGHRS and CDR2 is YFSETQ. V lost 1 base and J 5 bases, leaving 12 bases between the germline ends. CDR3 region: CASSLYRTLETQYF. Written as DNA, the CDR3 is TGCGCCAGCAGCTTGTACAGGACCCTGGAGACCCAGTACTTC.

This clonotype came up a few times. The rearrangement uses TRBV7-9 and TRBJ1-6; weak D call: TRBD1 (6 bases). V lost 5 bases and J 7 bases, leaving 15 bases between the germline ends. CDR1 and CDR2 (germline): SEHNR, FQNEAQ (reference sequence). This CDR3 region has 15 residues. CDR3 in amino acids: CASSLLSRGNSPLHF. CDR3 sequence (DNA): TGTGCCAGCAGCCTATTGTCCAGGGGCAATTCACCCCTCCACTTT.

This clonotype was recorded a few times. The chain links TRBV6-6 to TRBJ2-4, with unresolved D. The germline V and J ends were trimmed by 4 bases and 3 bases, with 10 bases remaining between them. The CDR3 contains 14 residues. Germline CDR1 is MNHNY and CDR2 is SVGAGI (reference sequence). Written as DNA, the CDR3 is TGTGCCAGCAGTTCCACGGGCGGCAAAAACATTCAGTACTTC. Translating gives CASSSTGGKNIQYF.

This clonotype was picked up a small number of times. The chain joins TRBV15 to TRBJ1-1; TRBD1 is a possible D gene (5 bases). The CDR3 is 15 residues long. The V and J ends lost 1 base and 5 bases respectively, with 14 bases between them. The germline CDR1 and CDR2 sequences are LNHNV and YYDKDF (reference sequence). CDR3 sequence (DNA): TGTGCCACCAGCAGAGCGCAGGGACCAGGAACTGAAGCTTTCTTT. The encoded protein is CATSRAQGPGTEAFF.

This clonotype was seen just once. The gene calls are TRBV20-1 and TRBJ2-3; D is perhaps TRBD1 (6 bases). V was trimmed by 0 bases and J by 1 base, leaving 8 bases between them. The germline gives CDR1 DFQATT, CDR2 SNEGSKA (reference sequence). CDR3 length: 14 amino acids. The CDR3 loop is CSARDTGCTDTQYF. The CDR3 DNA is TGCAGTGCTAGAGATACAGGGTGCACAGATACGCAGTATTTT.

This clonotype appeared many times. The V gene is TRBV7-9, the J gene TRBJ1-5; 10 bases are a match to TRBD1. The CDR3 contains 14 residues. Germline V gene sequence: CDR1 SEHNR, CDR2 FQNEAQ (reference sequence). With 1 base clipped from V and 6 bases from J, the junction kept 0 bases outside the gene matches. CDR3 DNA: TGTGCCAGCAGCTTAGGGGACAGGGGTCAGCCCCAGCATTTT. Amino acids: CASSLGDRGQPQHF.

This clonotype has a handful of counts. The chain links TRBV30 to TRBJ1-1; D uncertain. Germline CDR1 GTSNPN, CDR2 SVGIG (reference sequence). The CDR3 extends over 13 amino acids. V lost 2 bases and J lost 1, with 8 bases in between. CDR3 amino acids: CAWSPYGNTEAFF. In DNA, the CDR3 is TGTGCCTGGAGTCCGTACGGGAACACTGAAGCTTTCTTT. The full variable domain, in which reference TRBV30 and TRBJ1-1 provide the parts outside the CDR3, is SQTIHQWPATLVQPVGSPLSLECTVEGTSNPNLYWYRQAAGRGLQLLFYSVGIGQISSEVPQNLSASRPQDRQFILSSKKLLLSDSGFYLCAWSPYGNTEAFFGQGTRLTVV.

This clonotype was counted only a few times. The chain uses TRBV6-6 and TRBJ2-7, with 9 nucleotides matching TRBD2. The CDR3 is 16 residues long. J gave up 0 bases and V 2 bases, and 5 bases lay outside the gene matches. In germline, CDR1 is MNHNY, CDR2 SVGAGI (reference sequence). The CDR3 reads CASSYAAGGSSYEQYV. CDR3 DNA: TGTGCCAGCAGTTACGCGGCGGGGGGGAGCTCCTACGAGCAGTACGTC.

This chain uses TRBV12-3 or TRBV12-4 with TRBJ2-5; 8 nucleotides align to TRBD1. V was pared by 7 bases and J by 0 bases, with 10 bases of the junction left unmatched. The CDR3 runs to 16 residues. The CDR3 reads CASIQWTGKDQETQYF. As DNA, the CDR3 is TGTGCCAGCATCCAATGGACAGGGAAAGACCAAGAGACCCAGTACTTC.

The chain employs TRBV6-2 or TRBV6-3 and TRBJ2-3; no firm D call. With 0 bases removed from V and 0 bases from J, the gap between germline ends came to 7 bases. CDR1 and CDR2 (germline): MNHEY, SVGEGT. The CDR3 is made up of 15 amino acids. CDR3 sequence reads: CASSYSPESTDTQYF. The CDR3 nucleotides read TGTGCCAGCAGTTACTCACCGGAGAGCACAGATACGCAGTATTTT.

This clonotype was counted between two and nine times. The chain uses TRBV30 and TRBJ2-1; TRBD2 agrees at 9 bases. The CDR3 consists of 15 residues. Germline V gene sequence: CDR1 GTSNPN, CDR2 SVGIG (reference sequence). J lost 12 bases, V lost 0 bases, and 12 bases had no gene match. The CDR3 is CAWSVRGGGGYRQFF. In nucleotides, the CDR3 is TGTGCCTGGAGTGTACGTGGCGGGGGGGGGTATAGGCAGTTCTTC.

This sequence joins TRBV7-2 and TRBJ2-5, with D perhaps TRBD1 (5 bases). Trimming removed 5 bases from V and 7 bases from J, with 20 bases in between. The germline gives CDR1 SGHTA, CDR2 FQGNSA. The CDR3 length is 15 residues. The CDR3 region is CASSTQIGPQGTQYF. The CDR3 DNA sequence: TGTGCCAGCAGCACTCAGATCGGACCTCAGGGGACCCAGTACTTC.

This chain connects TRBV11-3 to TRBJ2-3; TRBD1 or TRBD2 may be the D gene (5 bases each). This CDR3 region has 15 residues. Germline loops: CDR1 SGHNT, CDR2 YENEEA. Deletions cut 6 bases from V and 2 bases from J, with 15 bases between. CDR3 sequence: CASSPGRQTTDTQYF. CDR3 nucleotide sequence: TGTGCCAGCAGTCCGGGACGACAGACCACAGATACGCAGTATTTT.

The table lists this clonotype with many counts. The V and J genes are TRBV20-1 and TRBJ2-1; perhaps D is TRBD1 or TRBD2 (6 bases each). This CDR3 has 13 amino acids. Per the germline V gene, CDR1 is DFQATT and CDR2 is SNEGSKA (reference sequence). V lost 6 bases and J lost 11, with 20 bases in between. DNA for the CDR3: TGCAGTGCGACCCGCCCCGGGGGCAGTAAGCAGTTCTTC. Protein product: CSATRPGGSKQFF.

This chain links TRBV5-5 with TRBJ1-5; D remains ambiguous. Trimming removed 3 bases from V and 3 bases from J, with 16 bases in between. The germline V gene encodes CDR1 SGHKS and CDR2 YYEKEE (reference sequence). This CDR3 has 16 amino acids. CDR3 bases: TGTGCCAGCAGCTCACCCCTTGTGAGCCACAATCAGCCCCAGCATTTT. Translating it yields CASSSPLVSHNQPQHF.

The rearrangement joins TRBV20-1 to TRBJ1-1, with TRBD1 matching over 7 bases. Per the germline V gene, CDR1 is DFQATT and CDR2 is SNEGSKA (reference sequence). The CDR3 covers 13 residues. This chain's CDR3 is CSVRGLMNTEAFF. The CDR3, as DNA: TGCAGCGTGAGGGGGCTCATGAACACTGAAGCTTTCTTT.

CDR3 nucleotides: TGTGCCAGCACCTCCGGGCGGGGGGGTTCCTACGAGCAGTACGTC. It specifies CASTSGRGGSYEQYV. This chain links TRBV6-2 or TRBV6-3 with TRBJ2-7; TRBD2 matches 9 bases. Germline CDR1 is MNHEY and CDR2 is SVGEGT. The junction had 8 bases not matched to a gene; V was cut back by 7 bases and J by 1 base. CDR3 size: 15 residues.

In its sample, this clonotype was seen a few times. The J gene is TRBJ1-2, the V gene TRBV19; no clear D gene. Trimming stripped 8 bases from V and 4 bases from J, with 32 bases between. The CDR3 covers 19 residues. Germline loops: CDR1 LNHDA, CDR2 SQIVND (reference sequence). This CDR3 reads CASSTDYHPLTASSYGYTF. The CDR3 DNA reads TGTGCCAGTTCGACTGATTATCATCCACTGACGGCCAGCTCCTATGGCTACACCTTC.

The V call is TRBV6-5, the J call TRBJ2-3; 13 bases align to TRBD2. V shed 6 bases, J shed 4 bases, and the junction held 7 bases outside the gene matches. CDR1 is MNHEY, CDR2 SVGAGI, per germline. There are 16 residues in the CDR3. CDR3 region: CASRHTSGGASDTQYF. DNA of the CDR3: TGTGCCAGCAGGCACACTAGCGGGGGGGCTTCAGATACGCAGTATTTT.

This clonotype was seen a few times. The chain uses TRBV19 and TRBJ1-5; TRBD1 matches at 8 bases. After removal of 2 bases from V and 11 bases from J, the junction contained 8 bases not matched to a gene. Germline values: CDR1 LNHDA, CDR2 SQIVND (reference sequence). The CDR3 extends over 14 amino acids. CDR3 region: CASSIPAGGLTQHF. The CDR3 nucleotides are TGTGCCAGTAGTATACCGGCAGGGGGCCTGACCCAGCATTTT.